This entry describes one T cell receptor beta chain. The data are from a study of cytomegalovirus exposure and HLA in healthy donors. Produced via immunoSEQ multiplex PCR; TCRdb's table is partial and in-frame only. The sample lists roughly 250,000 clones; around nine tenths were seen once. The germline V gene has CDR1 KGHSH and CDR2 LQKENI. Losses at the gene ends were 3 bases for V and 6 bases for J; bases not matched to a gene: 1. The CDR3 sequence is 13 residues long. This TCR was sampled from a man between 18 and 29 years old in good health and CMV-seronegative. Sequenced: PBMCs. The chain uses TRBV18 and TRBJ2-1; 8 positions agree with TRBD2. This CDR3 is CASSPGLVNEQFF. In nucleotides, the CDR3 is TGTGCCAGCTCACCGGGACTAGTCAATGAGCAGTTCTTC.